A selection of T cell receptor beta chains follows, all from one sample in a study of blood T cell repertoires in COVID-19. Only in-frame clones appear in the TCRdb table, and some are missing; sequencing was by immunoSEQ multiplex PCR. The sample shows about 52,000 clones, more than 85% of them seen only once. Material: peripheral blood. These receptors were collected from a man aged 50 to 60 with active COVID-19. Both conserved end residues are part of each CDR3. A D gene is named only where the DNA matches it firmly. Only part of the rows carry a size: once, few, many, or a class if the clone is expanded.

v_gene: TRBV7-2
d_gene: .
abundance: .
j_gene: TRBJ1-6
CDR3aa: CASSSSSYNSPLHF
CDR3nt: TGTGCCAGCAGCTCCAGCTCCTATAATTCACCCCTCCACTTT

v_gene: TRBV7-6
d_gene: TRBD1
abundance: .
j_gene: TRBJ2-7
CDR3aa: CASSLDRGGEQYF
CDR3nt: TGTGCCAGCAGCTTGGACAGGGGTGGAGAGCAGTACTTC

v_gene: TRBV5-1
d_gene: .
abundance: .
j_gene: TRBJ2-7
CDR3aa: CASSLVVGRSSYEQYF
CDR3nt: TGCGCCAGCAGCTTGGTTGTGGGCCGAAGCTCCTACGAGCAGTACTTC

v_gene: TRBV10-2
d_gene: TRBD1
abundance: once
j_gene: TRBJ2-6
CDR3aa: CASSDATGMGGANVLTF
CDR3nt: TGCGCCAGCAGTGATGCGACAGGGATGGGGGGGGCCAACGTCCTGACTTTC

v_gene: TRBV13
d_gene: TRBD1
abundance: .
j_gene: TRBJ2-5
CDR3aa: CASSLGTGGLETQYF
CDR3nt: TGTGCCAGCAGCTTAGGAACAGGGGGGTTAGAGACCCAGTACTTC

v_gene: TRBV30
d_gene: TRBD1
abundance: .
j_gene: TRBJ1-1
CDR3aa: CAWSAGQGNTEAFF
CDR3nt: TGTGCCTGGAGTGCAGGACAGGGGAACACTGAAGCTTTCTTT

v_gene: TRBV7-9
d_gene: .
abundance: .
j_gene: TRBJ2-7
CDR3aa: CASSQPGGGTGNSYEQYF
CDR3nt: TGTGCCAGCAGCCAGCCCGGTGGGGGTACAGGGAACTCCTACGAGCAGTACTTC

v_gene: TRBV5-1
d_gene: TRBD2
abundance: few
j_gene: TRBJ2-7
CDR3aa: CASSPTSGSYEQYF
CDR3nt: TGCGCCAGCAGCCCGACTAGCGGGAGCTACGAGCAGTACTTC

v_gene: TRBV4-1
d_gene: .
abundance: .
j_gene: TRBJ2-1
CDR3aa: CASSPTVSYNEQFF
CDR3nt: TGCGCCAGCAGCCCTACGGTCTCCTACAATGAGCAGTTCTTC

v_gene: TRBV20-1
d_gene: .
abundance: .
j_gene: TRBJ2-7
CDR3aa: CSACDSSSYEQYF
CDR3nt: TGCAGTGCTTGTGACTCCAGCTCCTACGAGCAGTACTTC

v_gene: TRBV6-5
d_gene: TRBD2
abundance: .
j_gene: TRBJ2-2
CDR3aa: CASSYSGGGYGELFF
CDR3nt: TGTGCCAGCAGTTACTCTGGCGGGGGTTACGGGGAGCTGTTTTTT

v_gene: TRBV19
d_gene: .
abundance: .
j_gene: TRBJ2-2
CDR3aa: CASSIGSGIPGELFF
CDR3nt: TGTGCCAGTAGTATAGGCTCGGGAATCCCCGGGGAGCTGTTTTTT

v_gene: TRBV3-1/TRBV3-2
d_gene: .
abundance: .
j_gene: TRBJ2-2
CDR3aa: CASSQAGATGELFF
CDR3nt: TGTGCCAGCAGCCAAGCGGGAGCCACCGGGGAGCTGTTTTTT

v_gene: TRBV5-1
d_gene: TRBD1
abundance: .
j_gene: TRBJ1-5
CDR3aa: CASSPGQGQGSNQPQHF
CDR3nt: TGCGCCAGCAGCCCCGGACAGGGTCAGGGGAGCAATCAGCCCCAGCATTTT

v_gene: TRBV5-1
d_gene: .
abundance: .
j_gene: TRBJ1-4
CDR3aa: CASSPTGGPENEKLFF
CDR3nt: TGCGCCAGCAGCCCAACGGGAGGACCGGAGAATGAAAAACTGTTTTTT

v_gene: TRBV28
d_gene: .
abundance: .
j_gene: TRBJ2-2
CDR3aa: CASSLIRDGELFF
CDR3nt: TGTGCCAGCAGTTTGATCAGGGACGGGGAGCTGTTTTTT

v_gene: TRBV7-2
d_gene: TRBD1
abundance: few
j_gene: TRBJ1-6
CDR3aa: CASSPDRAYSPLHF
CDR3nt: TGTGCCAGCAGCCCGGACAGGGCCTACTCACCCCTCCACTTT

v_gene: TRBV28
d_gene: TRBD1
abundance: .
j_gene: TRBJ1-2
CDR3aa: CASSYPPIQGANFNYGYTF
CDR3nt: TGTGCCAGCAGCTATCCTCCAATTCAGGGGGCGAACTTTAACTATGGCTACACCTTC

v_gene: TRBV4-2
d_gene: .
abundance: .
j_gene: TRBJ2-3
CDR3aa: CASSQAVGGTQYF
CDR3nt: TGTGCCAGCAGCCAAGCAGTAGGAGGTACGCAGTATTTT

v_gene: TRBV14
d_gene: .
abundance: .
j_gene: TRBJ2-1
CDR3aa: CASSQVAEQFF
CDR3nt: TGTGCCAGCAGCCAGGTGGCTGAGCAGTTCTTC

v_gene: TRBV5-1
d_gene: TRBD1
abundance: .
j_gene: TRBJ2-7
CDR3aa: CASSLGTGGGEQYF
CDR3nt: TGCGCCAGCAGCTTGGGTACAGGGGGTGGCGAGCAGTACTTC

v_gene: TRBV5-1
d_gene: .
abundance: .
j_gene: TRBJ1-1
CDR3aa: CASSLSTGLNTEAFF
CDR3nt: TGCGCCAGCAGCCTATCGACAGGTTTGAACACTGAAGCTTTCTTT

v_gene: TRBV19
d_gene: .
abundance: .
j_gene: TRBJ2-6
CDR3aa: CASLVPGYAGANVLTF
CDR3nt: TGTGCCAGCTTGGTCCCGGGGTACGCTGGGGCCAACGTCCTGACTTTC

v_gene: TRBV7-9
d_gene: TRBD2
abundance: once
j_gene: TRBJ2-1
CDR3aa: CASSFGTSGRFSYNEQFF
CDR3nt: TGTGCCAGCAGCTTTGGGACTAGCGGGAGATTCTCCTACAATGAGCAGTTCTTC

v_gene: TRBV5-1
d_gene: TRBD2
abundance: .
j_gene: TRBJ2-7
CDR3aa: CASSLGAGGSYEQYF
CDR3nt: TGCGCCAGCAGCTTGGGTGCGGGAGGATCCTACGAGCAGTACTTC

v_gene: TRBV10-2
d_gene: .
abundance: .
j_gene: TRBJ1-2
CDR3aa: CASSEQVTATNYGYTF
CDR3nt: TGCGCCAGCAGTGAGCAGGTGACAGCTACTAACTATGGCTACACCTTC

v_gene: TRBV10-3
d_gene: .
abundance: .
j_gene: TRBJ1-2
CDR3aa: CAISGYLGGVGYGYTF
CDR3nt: TGTGCCATCAGTGGGTACCTAGGGGGAGTAGGCTATGGCTACACCTTC

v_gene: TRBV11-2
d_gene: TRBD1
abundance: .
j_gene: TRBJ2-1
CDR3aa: CASSDSGTGFDEQFF
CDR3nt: TGTGCCAGCAGCGATTCCGGGACAGGGTTCGATGAGCAGTTCTTC

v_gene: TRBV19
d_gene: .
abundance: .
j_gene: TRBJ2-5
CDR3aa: CASSIDRETQYF
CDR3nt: TGTGCCAGTAGTATAGACCGGGAGACCCAGTACTTC

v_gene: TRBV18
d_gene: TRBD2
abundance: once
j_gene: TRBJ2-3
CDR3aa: CASSPLVTSGGTDTQYF
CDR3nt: TGTGCCAGCTCACCACTAGTTACTAGCGGGGGCACAGATACGCAGTATTTT

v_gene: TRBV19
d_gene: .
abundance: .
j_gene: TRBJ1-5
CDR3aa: CASQYGAGGNQPQHF
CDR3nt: TGTGCCTCCCAGTACGGGGCGGGGGGGAATCAGCCCCAGCATTTT

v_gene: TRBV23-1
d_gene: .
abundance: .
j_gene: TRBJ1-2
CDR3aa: CASSQSYTPPWGYTF
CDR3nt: TGCGCCAGCAGTCAATCGTACACGCCACCCTGGGGCTACACCTTC

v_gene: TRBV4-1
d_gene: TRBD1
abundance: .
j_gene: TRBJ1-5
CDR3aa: CASSQDGQGRSQPQHF
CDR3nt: TGCGCCAGCAGCCAAGACGGACAGGGTAGATCTCAGCCCCAGCATTTT

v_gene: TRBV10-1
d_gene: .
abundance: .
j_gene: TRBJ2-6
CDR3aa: CASSELSGVSGANVLTF
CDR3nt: TGCGCCAGCAGTGAATTGTCAGGGGTCTCTGGGGCCAACGTCCTGACTTTC

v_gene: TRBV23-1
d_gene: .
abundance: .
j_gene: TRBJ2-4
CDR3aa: CASSHRTDYLAKNIQYF
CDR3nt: TGCGCCAGCAGTCATCGGACAGATTATCTAGCCAAAAACATTCAGTACTTC

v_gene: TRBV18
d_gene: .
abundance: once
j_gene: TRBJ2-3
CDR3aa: CASSPVQSDTQYF
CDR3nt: TGTGCCAGCTCACCAGTACAGTCAGATACGCAGTATTTT

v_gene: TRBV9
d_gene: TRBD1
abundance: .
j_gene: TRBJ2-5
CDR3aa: CASSYGQGETQYF
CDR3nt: TGTGCCAGCAGCTATGGACAGGGAGAGACCCAGTACTTC

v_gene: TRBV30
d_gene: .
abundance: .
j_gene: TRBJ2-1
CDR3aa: CASRQTVSYNEQFF
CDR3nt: TGTGCCTCCCGACAGACCGTATCCTACAATGAGCAGTTCTTC

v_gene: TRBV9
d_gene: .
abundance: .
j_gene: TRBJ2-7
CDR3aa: CASSVGSRGAYEQYF
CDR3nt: TGTGCCAGCAGCGTAGGGTCCAGGGGGGCCTACGAGCAGTACTTC

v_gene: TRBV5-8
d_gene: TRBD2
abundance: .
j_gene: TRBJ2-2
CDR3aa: CASSFIAGGILTGELFF
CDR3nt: TGTGCCAGCAGCTTTATAGCGGGAGGTATTCTCACCGGGGAGCTGTTTTTT

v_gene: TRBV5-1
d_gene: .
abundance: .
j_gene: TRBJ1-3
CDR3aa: CASSLSPGNTIYF
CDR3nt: TGCGCCAGCAGCTTGTCTCCCGGAAACACCATATATTTT

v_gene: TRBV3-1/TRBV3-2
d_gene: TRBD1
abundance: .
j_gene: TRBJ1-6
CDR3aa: CASSQLDRGNSPLHF
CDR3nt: TGTGCCAGCAGCCAATTAGACAGGGGGAATTCACCCCTCCACTTT

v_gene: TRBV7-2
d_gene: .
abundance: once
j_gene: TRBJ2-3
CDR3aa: CASSLPRLSHNTDTQYF
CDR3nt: TGTGCCAGCAGCTTACCCAGACTGTCTCATAACACAGATACGCAGTATTTT

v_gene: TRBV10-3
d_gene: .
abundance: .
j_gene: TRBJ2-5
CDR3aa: CAISAGIQETQYF
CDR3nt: TGTGCCATAAGTGCAGGAATCCAAGAGACCCAGTACTTC

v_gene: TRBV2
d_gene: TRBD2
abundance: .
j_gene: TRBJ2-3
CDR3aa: CASSEMVGLAGVLGTQYF
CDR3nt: TGTGCCAGCAGTGAAATGGTGGGACTAGCGGGGGTGCTCGGTACGCAGTATTTT

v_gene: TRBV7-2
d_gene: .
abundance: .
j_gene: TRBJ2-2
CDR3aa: CASSRRGPSNTGELFF
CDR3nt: TGTGCCAGCAGCCGCCGAGGGCCTTCGAACACCGGGGAGCTGTTTTTT

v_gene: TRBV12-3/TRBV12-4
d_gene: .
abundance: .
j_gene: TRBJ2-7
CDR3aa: CASSSRPGEQYF
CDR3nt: TGTGCCAGCAGTTCCCGCCCGGGTGAGCAGTACTTC

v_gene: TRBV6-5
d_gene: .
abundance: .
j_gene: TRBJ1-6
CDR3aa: CASSGSSTLHF
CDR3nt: TGTGCCAGCTCTGGCTCCTCCACCCTCCACTTT

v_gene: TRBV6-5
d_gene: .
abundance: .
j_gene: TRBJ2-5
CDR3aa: CASGLARETQYF
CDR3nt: TGTGCCAGCGGGCTAGCGAGAGAGACCCAGTACTTC

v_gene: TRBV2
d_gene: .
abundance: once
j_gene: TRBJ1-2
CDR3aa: CASSEDRGVYGYTF
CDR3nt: TGTGCCAGCAGTGAAGACCGGGGTGTCTATGGCTACACCTTC

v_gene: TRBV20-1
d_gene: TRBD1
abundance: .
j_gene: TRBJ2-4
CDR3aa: CSASIGGRRENIQYF
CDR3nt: TGCAGTGCTAGTATAGGGGGCAGAAGGGAGAACATTCAGTACTTC

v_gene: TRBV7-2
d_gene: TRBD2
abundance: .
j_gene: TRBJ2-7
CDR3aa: CASSSHFWGGEQYF
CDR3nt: TGTGCCAGCAGCTCCCATTTTTGGGGGGGTGAGCAGTACTTC

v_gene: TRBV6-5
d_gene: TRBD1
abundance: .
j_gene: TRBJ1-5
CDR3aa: CASIGTGAKQPQHF
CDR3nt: TGTGCCAGCATTGGGACAGGGGCCAAGCAGCCCCAGCATTTT

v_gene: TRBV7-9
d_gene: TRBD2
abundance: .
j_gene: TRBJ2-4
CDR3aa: CASSRTSGDGAKNIQYF
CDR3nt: TGTGCCAGCAGCCGCACTAGCGGGGACGGAGCCAAAAACATTCAGTACTTC

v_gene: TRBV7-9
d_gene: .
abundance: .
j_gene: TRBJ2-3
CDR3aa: CASSLGGFGTDTQYF
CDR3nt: TGTGCCAGCAGCTTAGGGGGCTTTGGGACAGATACGCAGTATTTT